The 17 T cell receptor beta chains reported below all come from one sample, sequenced in a study of T cell repertoires in cytomegalovirus infection. TCRdb re-derived calls from the reads in MiXCR, one entry per CDR3 protein. The sample has 300,000 to 400,000 distinct CDR3 sequences, approximately 18% seen once. Sequencing was done on a sample of PBMCs. The origin of the receptors is a human donor in good health (CMV status not recorded). Some clones in this sample may be carry-over from other donors' samples.

This clonotype has a handful of counts. This rearrangement joins TRBV20-1 to TRBJ2-1; the D gene is possibly TRBD2 (6 bases). Looked up from germline, CDR1 is DFQATT and CDR2 is SNEGSKA (reference sequence). V was shortened by 5 bases and J by 4 bases, with 24 bases between the two germline ends. The CDR3 contains 17 residues. In nucleotides, the CDR3 is TGCAGTGCTCTCATGAGCGCGTCGCGGGACGGATACAATGAGCAGTTCTTC. It is translated as CSALMSASRDGYNEQFF.

This clonotype was counted between two and nine times. The rearrangement joins TRBV20-1 to TRBJ1-6, with 7 nucleotides matching TRBD1. The germline V gene encodes CDR1 DFQATT and CDR2 SNEGSKA (reference sequence). With 5 bases clipped from V and 11 bases from J, the junction kept 15 bases outside the gene matches. The CDR3 sequence is 15 residues long. The DNA for the CDR3 is TGCAGTGCTTCGACAGGGCCTGACCGAAGACCACCCCTCCACTTT. Translated, it gives CSASTGPDRRPPLHF.

The J gene is TRBJ2-7, the V gene TRBV11-2, with D tentatively TRBD1 or TRBD2 (6 bases each). Germline V gives CDR1 SGHAT, CDR2 FQNNGV. The CDR3 is 14 residues long. Trimming shortened V by 1 base and J by 10 bases, and 17 bases separated the two germline ends. This chain's CDR3 is CASSLGFEGGQQYF. As DNA, the CDR3 is TGTGCCAGCAGCTTAGGTTTCGAGGGGGGACAACAGTACTTC.

The V and J genes are TRBV28 and TRBJ1-4; 9 bases line up with TRBD1. CDR1 MDHEN and CDR2 SYDVKM come from the germline V gene. V was clipped by 5 bases and J by 10 bases; unmatched bases: 8. The CDR3 has 14 amino acids. CDR3 loop: CASSPGQGEGKLFF. CDR3 nucleotides: TGTGCCAGCAGTCCGGGACAGGGTGAGGGAAAACTGTTTTTT.

This clonotype has ten or more counts. The V gene is TRBV7-2, the J gene TRBJ1-4; no clear D. The CDR3 has 15 amino acids. Trimming pared 1 base from V and 6 bases from J, leaving 12 bases between. CDR1 and CDR2 from the germline V gene are SGHTA and FQGNSA. CDR3: CASSLEGFGDEKLFF. The CDR3 coding sequence is TGTGCCAGCAGCTTAGAGGGATTTGGGGATGAAAAACTGTTTTTT.

This clonotype was seen many times. The V gene is TRBV6-1, the J gene TRBJ1-4, with a tentative D call TRBD1 (6 bases). V lost 6 bases to trimming and J lost 8 bases, with 16 bases between them. The CDR3 has 14 residues. CDR1 and CDR2 from the germline V gene are MNHNS and SASEGT. The CDR3 sequence is CASSQQEGGEKLFF. CDR3 sequence (DNA): TGTGCCAGCAGCCAACAGGAGGGGGGGGAAAAACTGTTTTTT.

The chain recombines TRBV28 with TRBJ2-4; D may be TRBD1 (6 bases). Germline V lookup: CDR1 MDHEN, CDR2 SYDVKM. CDR3 length: 16 amino acids. V lost 5 bases and J lost 0, with 14 bases in between. The CDR3 loop reads CASSGTGFLAKNIQYF. The DNA for the CDR3 is TGTGCCAGCAGTGGAACAGGGTTCCTAGCCAAAAACATTCAGTACTTC.

The CDR3 nucleotides read TGTGCCAGCAGCTTAGCAGGCAGGGAGATGGAAAAACTGTTTTTT. It encodes CASSLAGREMEKLFF. The rearrangement joins TRBV7-2 to TRBJ1-4; a possible D gene is TRBD1 (5 bases). The CDR3 is 15 residues long. Germline V CDR1 and CDR2: SGHTA, FQGNSA. The V end lost 0 bases, the J end lost 8 bases, and 13 bases lay between the germline ends.

This clonotype was observed a few times. This chain links TRBV7-2 with TRBJ1-5; D is unclear. The CDR3 sequence is 15 residues long. Trimming shortened V by 4 bases and J by 2 bases, and 12 bases separated the two germline ends. From germline, CDR1 is SGHTA and CDR2 FQGNSA. CDR3 DNA sequence: TGTGCCAGCAGCTCGGCCCCGGCTGGCAATCAGCCCCAGCATTTT. Protein sequence: CASSSAPAGNQPQHF.

The CDR3 loop is CASSVTGVYEQFF. The CDR3 DNA reads as TGTGCCAGTAGTGTAACAGGAGTCTATGAGCAGTTCTTC. The chain employs TRBV19 and TRBJ2-1, with TRBD1 as a possible D gene (5 bases). Deletions cut 5 bases from V and 8 bases from J, with 13 bases between. The CDR3 extends over 13 amino acids. Germline V gene sequence: CDR1 LNHDA, CDR2 SQIVND (reference sequence).

The chain couples TRBV28 to TRBJ1-1; the D is unclear. Between the trimmed V and J ends, which lost 4 bases and 7 bases, there was a span of 16 bases. This CDR3 is 14 amino acids long. CDR1 and CDR2 (germline): MDHEN, SYDVKM. The CDR3 coding sequence is TGTGCCAGCAGTTCAACACTACGAAACTATGAAGCTTTCTTT. Translated, it gives CASSSTLRNYEAFF.

This clonotype was picked up a small number of times. The chain joins TRBV10-3 to TRBJ2-1; the D gene is possibly TRBD2 (5 bases). With 7 bases removed from V and 6 bases from J, the gap between germline ends came to 7 bases. The CDR3 is made up of 11 amino acids. Germline-derived CDR1 and CDR2 are ENHRY and SYGVKD. CDR3 DNA sequence: TGTGCCATCAAAGGGAGCAATGAGCAGTTCTTC. This sequence encodes CAIKGSNEQFF.

This clonotype showed up just once. This chain connects TRBV18 to TRBJ1-2, with D unclear. The CDR3 totals 13 residues. Per germline, CDR1 KGHSH and CDR2 LQKENI. Deletions cut 2 bases from V and 2 bases from J, with 6 bases between. The CDR3 spells CASSPDPNYGYTF. The CDR3 DNA follows: TGTGCCAGCTCACCAGACCCCAACTATGGCTACACCTTC.

The V gene is TRBV4-1, the J gene TRBJ2-1; 7 bases agree with TRBD2. The CDR3 consists of 15 residues. The germline CDR1 and CDR2 sequences are MGHRA and YSYEKL. The trim removed 1 base at V and 8 bases at J, leaving 8 bases unmatched. CDR3 bases: TGCGCCAGCAGCCAAGGGGCGGGAGAGGTCTATGAGCAGTTCTTC. Amino acids: CASSQGAGEVYEQFF.

The table lists this clonotype with many counts. The chain carries TRBV12-3 or TRBV12-4 and TRBJ2-7; D gene ambiguous. The germline V and J ends were trimmed by 1 base and 3 bases, with 10 bases remaining between them. The CDR3 length is 14 residues. CDR3 amino acids: CASSLGVRYYEQYF. The CDR3 nucleotides read TGTGCCAGCAGTTTAGGGGTCAGGTACTACGAGCAGTACTTC.

This clonotype has only a few counts. The chain recombines TRBV13 with TRBJ2-1; 7 bases are shared with TRBD1. CDR1 PRHDT and CDR2 FYEKMQ come from the germline V gene (reference sequence). V was pared by 5 bases and J by 6 bases, with 10 bases of the junction left unmatched. This CDR3 comprises 15 residues. Written as DNA, the CDR3 is TGTGCCAGCAGCCCCTTCAGGGGGTTTAGCAATGAGCAGTTCTTC. Encoded protein: CASSPFRGFSNEQFF.

This chain links TRBV5-1 with TRBJ2-3; 14 bases map to TRBD2. Germline lookup yields CDR1 SGHRS and CDR2 YFSETQ. J gave up 2 bases and V 3 bases, and 2 bases lay outside the gene matches. This CDR3 spans 16 amino acids. CDR3 DNA: TGCGCCAGCAGCTGGACTAGCGGGAGGTACACAGATACGCAGTATTTT. It specifies CASSWTSGRYTDTQYF.